These 25 T cell receptor beta chains share one sample of origin, sequenced in a study of blood T cell repertoires in COVID-19. Repertoires were generated with immunoSEQ multiplex PCR, while TCRdb's copy carries only in-frame clones and drops some. The sample carries around 300,000 clones, about 90% recorded once. Sequences were obtained from PBMCs or T cells enriched from blood (not recorded which). The receptors here all came from a woman in her twenties or thirties who had recovered from COVID-19.

This sequence joins TRBV7-2 and TRBJ2-5; 7 nucleotides line up with TRBD2. V lost 5 bases, J lost 0 bases, and 9 bases stayed unmatched. The CDR3 loop spans 16 amino acids. The germline gives CDR1 SGHTA, CDR2 FQGNSA. The CDR3 sequence: CASSLSPTSDQETQYF. In nucleotides, the CDR3 is TGTGCCAGCAGCCTGTCCCCTACTAGCGACCAAGAGACCCAGTACTTC.

CDR3 DNA: TGTGCCAGCAGTTACTCCGGGACAGCATATGGCTACACCTTC. Protein: CASSYSGTAYGYTF. The chain employs TRBV6-5 and TRBJ1-2; 7 nucleotides align to TRBD1. The germline CDR1 and CDR2 sequences are MNHEY and SVGAGI. This CDR3 comprises 14 residues. The V segment lost 0 bases and the J segment 5 bases; nucleotides outside the gene matches: 3.

J is TRBJ2-3 and V is TRBV7-9; 7 bases match TRBD2. The CDR3 totals 15 residues. CDR1 and CDR2 from the germline V gene are SEHNR and FQNEAQ (reference sequence). Trimming removed 7 bases from V and 7 bases from J; junction bases left unmatched: 14. CDR3 loop: CASNIHGAGENTQYF. DNA for the CDR3: TGTGCCAGCAACATTCATGGGGCGGGGGAAAATACGCAGTATTTT.

This sequence joins TRBV19 and TRBJ1-4; D is possibly TRBD1 (5 bases). CDR1 LNHDA and CDR2 SQIVND come from the germline V gene (reference sequence). The CDR3 runs to 14 residues. Between the trimmed V and J ends, which lost 7 bases and 3 bases, there was a span of 12 bases. In DNA, the CDR3 is TGTGCCAGTATTTCGGACACGTCTAATGAAAAACTGTTTTTT. Amino acid sequence: CASISDTSNEKLFF.

This chain uses TRBV3-1 (or the pseudogene TRBV3-2) with TRBJ2-2; a possible D gene is TRBD1 (6 bases). The CDR3 sequence is 15 residues long. Germline lookup yields CDR1 LGHDT and CDR2 YNNKEL (reference sequence). Trimming pared 1 base from V and 0 bases from J, leaving 6 bases between. The CDR3 loop reads CASSQGTANTGELFF. The CDR3 DNA sequence: TGTGCCAGCAGCCAAGGGACAGCGAACACCGGGGAGCTGTTTTTT.

In its sample, this clone was seen once. The chain links TRBV10-1 to TRBJ1-5, with D unclear. Germline V lookup: CDR1 WNHNN, CDR2 SYGVQD (reference sequence). The CDR3 contains 14 residues. V lost 6 bases and J lost 3, with 12 bases in between. DNA for the CDR3: TGCGCCAGCAGCCCCGGGAACACCAATCAGCCCCAGCATTTT. It translates to CASSPGNTNQPQHF.

The V and J genes are TRBV10-3 and TRBJ2-3, with 10 bases that match TRBD2. In germline, CDR1 is ENHRY, CDR2 SYGVKD. The CDR3 is made up of 16 amino acids. The trim removed 4 bases at V and 4 bases at J, leaving 8 bases unmatched. The DNA for the CDR3 is TGTGCCATCAGTGGGACCTCTAGCGGGAGTTCAGATACGCAGTATTTT. Translation gives CAISGTSSGSSDTQYF.

This clone was detected ten times or more. The genes are TRBV5-1 and TRBJ2-7; 9 bases match TRBD1. The ends lost 0 bases at V and 8 bases at J; junction bases unmatched: 12. The CDR3 consists of 16 residues. CDR1 is SGHRS and CDR2 is YFSETQ in the germline V gene. The DNA for the CDR3 is TGCGCCAGCAGCTTGGATGCCGCCGGGACAGGGCGTAAGCAGTACTTC. This translates into CASSLDAAGTGRKQYF.

The V call is TRBV5-5, the J call TRBJ1-4; 7 nucleotides line up with TRBD1. The length of the CDR3 is 18 residues. CDR1 is SGHKS and CDR2 is YYEKEE in the germline V gene (reference sequence). With V trimmed by 0 bases and J by 3 bases, 11 bases remained unmatched. The CDR3 is CASSLEYRGGGSNEKLFF. The CDR3 DNA follows: TGTGCCAGCAGCTTGGAGTACCGAGGGGGCGGTTCTAATGAAAAACTGTTTTTT.

This rearrangement joins TRBV5-5 to TRBJ2-5, with TRBD1 matching 7 bases. V was clipped by 1 base and J by 3 bases; unmatched bases: 3. Germline loops: CDR1 SGHKS, CDR2 YYEKEE (reference sequence). This CDR3 spans 14 amino acids. The CDR3 coding sequence is TGTGCCAGCAGCTTGTCTGGGACAGAAGAGACCCAGTACTTC. Protein sequence: CASSLSGTEETQYF.

The CDR3 DNA is TGTGCCAGCAGCCATTCCGGGACAGGGCTATACAATGAGCAGTTCTTC. Protein sequence: CASSHSGTGLYNEQFF. This chain joins TRBV3-1 (or the pseudogene TRBV3-2) and TRBJ2-1; 9 nucleotides line up with TRBD1. The CDR3 has 16 amino acids. Germline-derived CDR1 and CDR2 are LGHDT and YNNKEL (reference sequence). V shed 3 bases, J shed 4 bases, and the junction held 7 bases outside the gene matches.

The rearrangement uses TRBV27 and TRBJ1-1; 10 bases line up with TRBD1. The CDR3 runs 15 residues. CDR1 and CDR2 (germline): MNHEY, SMNVEV (reference sequence). The ends lost 5 bases at V and 2 bases at J; junction bases unmatched: 5. CDR3 nucleotides: TGTGCCAGCAGTGCTCCGACAGGGGGCAACACTGAAGCTTTCTTT. Protein product: CASSAPTGGNTEAFF.

The chain uses TRBV14 and TRBJ1-1; no firm D call. This CDR3 is 15 amino acids long. V shed 0 bases and J shed 4 bases, with 12 bases lying between them. Germline assignment: CDR1 SGHDN and CDR2 FVKESK. The CDR3 region has the DNA TGTGCCAGCAGCCAAGATTTGACTCCGGGCACTGAAGCTTTCTTT. Its protein product is CASSQDLTPGTEAFF.

V gene TRBV3-1 (or the pseudogene TRBV3-2) combines with J gene TRBJ2-4, with TRBD1 matching 7 bases. The CDR3 sequence is 14 residues long. The germline gives CDR1 LGHDT, CDR2 YNNKEL (reference sequence). V dropped 4 bases and J dropped 8; count of bases not matched to a gene: 8. CDR3 amino acids: CASSPEGAMYIQYF. CDR3 sequence (DNA): TGTGCCAGCAGCCCAGAGGGGGCGATGTACATTCAGTACTTC.

The J gene is TRBJ2-7, the V gene TRBV6-2 or TRBV6-3, with D uncertain. The CDR3 totals 14 residues. Germline V lookup: CDR1 MNHEY, CDR2 SVGEGT. The germline V and J ends were trimmed by 4 bases and 0 bases, with 10 bases remaining between them. CDR3 bases: TGTGCCAGCAGTTGGCTTCGCGGCTCCTACGAGCAGTACTTC. Translating gives CASSWLRGSYEQYF.

This sequence joins TRBV5-4 and TRBJ2-2; 9 bases fit TRBD1. The J segment lost 6 bases and the V segment lost 0 bases, leaving 9 bases of the junction unmatched. The germline CDR1 and CDR2 sequences are SGHNT and YYREEE (reference sequence). The CDR3 is made up of 17 amino acids. Written as DNA, the CDR3 is TGTGCCAGCAGCTTGGGGGCCGGGACAGGGTTCGCCGGGGAGCTGTTTTTT. Protein: CASSLGAGTGFAGELFF.

The chain carries TRBV27 and TRBJ2-7; 9 bases align to TRBD2. The germline V gene encodes CDR1 MNHEY and CDR2 SMNVEV (reference sequence). The CDR3 loop spans 14 amino acids. J lost 7 bases, V lost 1 base, and 5 bases had no gene match. The CDR3 loop is CASSLLAGAEEQYF. Here the CDR3 DNA reads TGTGCCAGCAGTTTATTAGCGGGAGCGGAAGAGCAGTACTTC.

The chain employs TRBV5-1 and TRBJ1-1, with D unclear. V was pared by 0 bases and J by 1 base, with 7 bases between. This CDR3 is 14 amino acids long. The germline V gene encodes CDR1 SGHRS and CDR2 YFSETQ. For the CDR3, the DNA is TGCGCCAGCAGCTTGGTACTCCCGAACACTGAAGCTTTCTTT. As protein: CASSLVLPNTEAFF.

This clone was picked up a small number of times. The V and J genes are TRBV2 and TRBJ1-3; D remains unclear. V lost 8 bases to trimming and J lost 2 bases, with 10 bases between them. Per germline, CDR1 SNHLY and CDR2 FYNNEI. There are 13 residues in the CDR3. CDR3 nucleotides: TGTGCCAGCGGTATCGGGGCTGGAAACACCATATATTTT. Translated: CASGIGAGNTIYF.

The V gene is TRBV18, the J gene TRBJ1-2; D possibly corresponds to TRBD1 (5 bases). V gave up 3 bases and J gave up 4 bases, with 21 bases separating them. The CDR3 sequence is 17 residues long. Germline values: CDR1 KGHSH, CDR2 LQKENI. This CDR3 is CASSPQNTGAGSYGYTF. CDR3 nucleotides: TGTGCCAGCTCACCGCAAAACACAGGTGCAGGGTCCTATGGCTACACCTTC.

The chain is built from TRBV5-4 and TRBJ1-2, with a weak D call TRBD1 (6 bases). V was trimmed by 1 base and J by 14 bases, leaving 15 bases between them. CDR3 length equals 12 residues. Germline V CDR1 and CDR2: SGHNT, YYREEE (reference sequence). CDR3 nucleotides: TGTGCCAGCAGCTTGCCCACAGGGCCCCCGACCTTC. Translating gives CASSLPTGPPTF.

The chain uses TRBV4-1 and TRBJ2-1; D is unresolved. Germline V lookup: CDR1 MGHRA, CDR2 YSYEKL. This CDR3 is 13 amino acids long. V dropped 3 bases and J dropped 10 bases, with 13 bases sitting between them. DNA of the CDR3: TGCGCCAGCAGCCAGCCCTTAGACATCGAGCAGTTCTTC. Translated, it gives CASSQPLDIEQFF.

The chain recombines TRBV5-5 with TRBJ2-7; 7 bases match TRBD1. CDR1 SGHKS and CDR2 YYEKEE come from the germline V gene (reference sequence). The CDR3 has 15 amino acids. Trimming at V came to 0 bases and at J to 3 bases, leaving 6 bases not matched to a gene. CDR3 coding DNA: TGTGCCAGCAGCTTGGGGACAGGAATTATCTACGAGCAGTACTTC. Its protein product is CASSLGTGIIYEQYF.

This chain uses TRBV27 with TRBJ2-7; 7 bases match TRBD2. Germline assignment: CDR1 MNHEY and CDR2 SMNVEV (reference sequence). The CDR3 totals 15 residues. V dropped 5 bases and J dropped 4; count of bases not matched to a gene: 11. This chain's CDR3 is CASSPSGDVLYEQYF. The DNA of the CDR3 is TGTGCCAGCAGTCCGAGCGGGGATGTTCTGTACGAGCAGTACTTC.

V usage is TRBV30 and J usage is TRBJ2-7; D not certain. V was clipped by 2 bases and J by 5 bases, with 10 bases between them. CDR3 size: 12 residues. Germline V CDR1 and CDR2: GTSNPN, SVGIG (reference sequence). The CDR3 sequence: CAWSSSGHEQYF. CDR3 bases: TGTGCCTGGAGTTCTAGTGGTCACGAGCAGTACTTC.